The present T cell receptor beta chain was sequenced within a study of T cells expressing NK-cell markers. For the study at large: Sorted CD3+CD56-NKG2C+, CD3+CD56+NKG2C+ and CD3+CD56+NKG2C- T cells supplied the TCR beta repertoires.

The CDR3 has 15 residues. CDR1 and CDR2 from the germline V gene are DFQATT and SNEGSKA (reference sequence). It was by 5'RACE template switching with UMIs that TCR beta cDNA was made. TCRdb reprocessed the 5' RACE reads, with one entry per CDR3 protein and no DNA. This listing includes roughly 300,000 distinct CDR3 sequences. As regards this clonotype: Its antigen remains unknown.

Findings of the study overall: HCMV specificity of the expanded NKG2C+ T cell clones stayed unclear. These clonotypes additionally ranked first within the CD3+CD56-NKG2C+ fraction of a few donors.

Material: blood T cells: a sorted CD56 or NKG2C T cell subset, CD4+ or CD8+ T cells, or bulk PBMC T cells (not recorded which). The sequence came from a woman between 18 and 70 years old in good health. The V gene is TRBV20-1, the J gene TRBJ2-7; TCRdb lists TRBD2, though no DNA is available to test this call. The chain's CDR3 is CSANRLLAGAGEQYF.